A selection of T cell receptor beta chains follows, all from one sample in a study of blood T cell repertoires in COVID-19. Using immunoSEQ multiplex PCR, the repertoire was profiled, and TCRdb retains in-frame clones only, with some absent. The table records 200,000 or so clones, approximately 85% of them present only once. Sequencing was carried out using peripheral blood. Every receptor here comes from a man in his 60s with acute or convalescent COVID-19. Both conserved end residues are part of each CDR3. A D gene is named only where the DNA matches it firmly. Clone size is stated in some rows and not others, as once, few, many or a class when expanded.

d_call j_call clone_size v_call cdr3_nt cdr3_aa
TRBD1 TRBJ1-2 . TRBV4-3 TGCGCCAGCAGCCAAGGGGGTAGGGGGCGCTTCTATGGCTACACCTTC CASSQGGRGRFYGYTF
. TRBJ1-1 . TRBV7-3 TGTGCCAGCAGCCCACAATCGGCAGGGAAGGTGAACACTGAAGCTTTCTTT CASSPQSAGKVNTEAFF
. TRBJ2-5 few TRBV6-5 TGTGCCAGCAGCTGGACTCGACAAGAGACCCAGTACTTC CASSWTRQETQYF
. TRBJ2-3 once TRBV2 TGTGCCAGCAGTGAAGGGGCTGGACAGTCGGATACGCAGTATTTT CASSEGAGQSDTQYF
. TRBJ2-5 . TRBV6-2/TRBV6-3 TGTGCCAGCAGTGACGGACGACCGGGACAAGAGACCCAGTACTTC CASSDGRPGQETQYF
. TRBJ2-1 . TRBV10-3 TGTGCCATCAGTGACTACGGCAGGGTTTCGAGCAATGAGCAGTTCTTC CAISDYGRVSSNEQFF
TRBD2 TRBJ2-2 few TRBV5-1 TGCGCCAGCAGACTTAGCGGGACCGCGAACACCGGGGAGCTGTTTTTT CASRLSGTANTGELFF
TRBD1 TRBJ2-7 . TRBV5-8 TGTGCCAGCAGCACAGGGGAATGGTACGAGCAGTACTTC CASSTGEWYEQYF
. TRBJ2-7 . TRBV10-3 TGTGCCATCAGCCCAGGCCGGGACTACGAGCAGTACTTC CAISPGRDYEQYF
. TRBJ2-1 . TRBV27 TGTGCCAGCAGAAAACAGGGTTCGTCCTACAATGAGCAGTTCTTC CASRKQGSSYNEQFF
TRBD1 TRBJ1-2 . TRBV7-6 TGTGCCAGCAGCTTATCCCCAGAGGCGACAGGGGGCGACGGCTACACCTTC CASSLSPEATGGDGYTF
. TRBJ2-7 . TRBV14 TGTGCCAGCAGGCGCGACGCGGAGGCCGGGCTTCGCTACGAGCAGTACTTC CASRRDAEAGLRYEQYF
TRBD2 TRBJ2-1 . TRBV7-9 TGTGCCAGCAGCTTTCTAGCGGGAGGGGACGTGCAGTTCTTC CASSFLAGGDVQFF
TRBD2 TRBJ2-2 . TRBV28 TGTGCCAGCAAGTCTAGCGGTCAAGCACCCGGGGAGCTGTTTTTT CASKSSGQAPGELFF
. TRBJ2-1 . TRBV18 TGTGCCAGCTCACCCACCTTGGCGGGCAGGAATGAGCAGTTCTTC CASSPTLAGRNEQFF
. TRBJ1-5 once TRBV6-5 TGTGCCAGCAGTTACGGGGGGAGCAATCAGCCCCAGCATTTT CASSYGGSNQPQHF
. TRBJ2-3 . TRBV7-9 TGTGCCAGCAGCCTGGCGGGGAGCACAGATACGCAGTATTTT CASSLAGSTDTQYF
TRBD1 TRBJ2-7 . TRBV5-1 TGCGCCAGCAGCTCGGGACAGTCCTACGAGCAGTACTTC CASSSGQSYEQYF
. TRBJ2-7 . TRBV6-2/TRBV6-3 TGTGCCAGCAGTTACAATACGGTAGTCGCGTACGAGCAGTACTTC CASSYNTVVAYEQYF
TRBD1 TRBJ1-2 . TRBV7-2 TGTGCCAGCAGCTTGACAGGGGTACATGGCTACACCTTC CASSLTGVHGYTF
TRBD2 TRBJ2-1 . TRBV27 TGTGCCAGCAGTTTATCTCCTAGCGGGGACCCCTTGAACAATGAGCAGTTCTTC CASSLSPSGDPLNNEQFF
TRBD1 TRBJ1-5 . TRBV18 TGTGCCAGCTCACCGGGACAGGGGGGCAATCAGCCCCAGCATTTT CASSPGQGGNQPQHF
TRBD2 TRBJ2-7 . TRBV20-1 TGCAGTGCTAGTAAAAGTTTCATTGCTAGCGGAGTTTACGAGCAGTACTTC CSASKSFIASGVYEQYF
. TRBJ1-2 . TRBV28 TGTGCCAGCAGTTCGTCAGGGGATGAGTGGTACTATGGCTACACCTTC CASSSSGDEWYYGYTF
TRBD1 TRBJ2-3 . TRBV7-9 TGTGCCCCGGACAGGGTCGGCGATACGCAGTATTTT CAPDRVGDTQYF
. TRBJ1-2 . TRBV6-4 TGTGCCAGCAGTGCTGACGGGATCTATGGCTACACCTTC CASSADGIYGYTF
TRBD1 TRBJ2-7 . TRBV28 TGTGCCAGCAGGTCCCCGGGACAGGTGGTGTACTTC CASRSPGQVVYF
TRBD2 TRBJ2-2 . TRBV24-1 TGTGCCACCAGTGAGGATGGGAGGGTCGGCGGGGAGCTGTTTTTT CATSEDGRVGGELFF
. TRBJ1-2 . TRBV7-2 TGTGCCAGCAGCTTACAACAGGGAACCTATGGCTACACCTTC CASSLQQGTYGYTF
TRBD2 TRBJ2-7 . TRBV29-1 TGCAGCGTTGAAGATGGGCCACTAGCGGGCTACTACGAGCAGTACTTC CSVEDGPLAGYYEQYF
. TRBJ1-5 . TRBV15 TGTGCCACCAGCACCTTATTTCAGGGCGGCAGCAATCAGCCCCAGCATTTT CATSTLFQGGSNQPQHF
TRBD2 TRBJ2-3 few TRBV27 TGTGCCAGCAGCCAAAAGGGGCCTAGCGGGAGGAACACAGATACGCAGTATTTT CASSQKGPSGRNTDTQYF
. TRBJ1-1 . TRBV5-1 TGCGCCAGCAGCGCGGCGCAGGGCAGGAACACTGAAGCTTTCTTT CASSAAQGRNTEAFF
TRBD2 TRBJ2-1 . TRBV9 TGTGCCAGCAGCGAAGCGGGAGGGGCTTACAATGAGCAGTTCTTC CASSEAGGAYNEQFF
TRBD1 TRBJ2-5 . TRBV10-3 TGTGCCATCAGTATAGGACAGGGCCAGGAGACCCAGTACTTC CAISIGQGQETQYF
TRBD2 TRBJ2-1 . TRBV24-1 TGTGCCACCAGTGTGAGCGGGAGGGTTGATGAGCAGTTCTTC CATSVSGRVDEQFF
TRBD2 TRBJ2-1 . TRBV6-4 TGTGCCAGCAGTACGGGACTAGCGGCAATCAATGAGCAGTTCTTC CASSTGLAAINEQFF
TRBD1 TRBJ2-4 . TRBV18 TGTGCCAGCTCACCACCGTGGGACAGTATAGCCAAAAACATTCAGTACTTC CASSPPWDSIAKNIQYF
TRBD1 TRBJ2-1 . TRBV27 TGTGCCAGCAGTTTCGGGACAGGGTTAAACAATGAGCAGTTCTTC CASSFGTGLNNEQFF
. TRBJ2-4 . TRBV5-6 TGTGCCAGCAGCTTGTTCCAGGGCGGCACCAAACTAGCCAAAAACATTCAGTACTTC CASSLFQGGTKLAKNIQYF
TRBD2 TRBJ2-3 . TRBV5-1 TGCGCCAGCAGCTTGGGGGTGATAGCGGGAGGGACAGATACGCAGTATTTT CASSLGVIAGGTDTQYF
. TRBJ1-2 . TRBV19 TGTGCCAGTAGTGGGAGCAGCCCTTCTAACTATGGCTACACCTTC CASSGSSPSNYGYTF
TRBD1 TRBJ2-2 . TRBV27 TGTGCCAGCCACCGACAGGGTTCCACCGGGGAGCTGTTTTTT CASHRQGSTGELFF
. TRBJ2-2 . TRBV5-1 TGCGCCAGCAGCCCGACCGGCCTTCGGGGCACCGGGGAGCTGTTTTTT CASSPTGLRGTGELFF
TRBD1 TRBJ1-1 . TRBV5-1 TGCGCCAGCAGTCTCGACAGGGGGCTGAGCACTGAAGCTTTCTTT CASSLDRGLSTEAFF
TRBD1 TRBJ2-3 . TRBV28 TGTGCCAGCAGTTTGGGGACAGACAAGTCATTAAGAAGGGCAGATACGCAGTATTTT CASSLGTDKSLRRADTQYF
. TRBJ2-7 . TRBV11-2 TGTGCCAGCAGCCCTAGTTTATACGAGCAGTACTTC CASSPSLYEQYF
TRBD2 TRBJ2-3 . TRBV7-9 TGTGCCAGCAGCGAGAATAGCGGGTACACAGATACGCAGTATTTT CASSENSGYTDTQYF
TRBD2 TRBJ2-2 . TRBV18 TGTGCCAGCTCACCACCGGGACTAGCGGGAGAGGGGAACACCGGGGAGCTGTTTTTT CASSPPGLAGEGNTGELFF
. TRBJ2-3 . TRBV6-5 TGTGCCAGCAGTCCAACTAAGGACAGTTCCGATACGCAGTATTTT CASSPTKDSSDTQYF
TRBD2 TRBJ2-5 . TRBV20-1 TGCAGTGCTCGTGATTATAGCGGGAGGGCCTTAGAGACCCAGTACTTC CSARDYSGRALETQYF
TRBD1 TRBJ1-4 . TRBV4-3 TGCGCCAGCAGCCAAGCATGGGGACAGGCAACTAATGAAAAACTGTTTTTT CASSQAWGQATNEKLFF
TRBD2 TRBJ2-7 . TRBV13 TGTGCCAGCAGCTTAGGATCGAGCGGGAGAACCTACGAGCAGTACTTC CASSLGSSGRTYEQYF
TRBD1 TRBJ2-3 . TRBV24-1 TGTGCCACCAGTGATCGTGGGACAGCTCCTACAGATACGCAGTATTTT CATSDRGTAPTDTQYF